The 9 T cell receptor beta chains given below trace back to one sample, sequenced in a study of neoadjuvant nivolumab and ipilimumab in lung cancer. The protocol was immunoSEQ multiplex PCR, while the TCRdb copy is restricted to in-frame clones and leaves out a portion. The data show 7,500 to 10,000 clones, around 79% seen once. Sequenced here: adjacent normal lung tissue, sampled after neoadjuvant nivolumab, alone or with ipilimumab, at or shortly before surgery. The receptors originated from an adult with non-small cell lung cancer.

This clone is labeled medium-sized. The genes are TRBV4-1 and TRBJ2-7; 10 nucleotides line up with TRBD1. V lost 8 bases and J lost 2; bases outside the gene matches: 12. The CDR3 spans 16 residues. Germline values: CDR1 MGHRA, CDR2 YSYEKL. This CDR3 reads CASAAIPGQGPYEQYF. CDR3 coding DNA: TGCGCCAGCGCCGCTATTCCGGGACAGGGGCCCTACGAGCAGTACTTC.

This chain connects TRBV5-1 to TRBJ2-1; D possibly corresponds to TRBD2 (6 bases). Per germline, CDR1 SGHRS and CDR2 YFSETQ. V was cut by 7 bases and J by 8 bases, with 19 bases left in between. CDR3 length equals 14 residues. CDR3 amino acids: CASSMGGPTDEQFF. The CDR3 nucleotides are TGCGCCAGCTCCATGGGGGGTCCTACGGATGAGCAGTTCTTC.

J is TRBJ2-1 and V is TRBV7-2, with 7 bases identical to TRBD2. CDR1 is SGHTA, CDR2 FQGNSA, per germline. After removal of 3 bases from V and 6 bases from J, the junction contained 8 bases not matched to a gene. CDR3 length equals 15 residues. The CDR3 loop reads CASSFLTAGSNEQFF. DNA for the CDR3: TGTGCCAGCAGCTTTCTTACAGCGGGGAGCAATGAGCAGTTCTTC.

The chain is built from TRBV6-1 and TRBJ1-5; TRBD1 is a possible D gene (6 bases). Germline V gene data show CDR1 as MNHNS and CDR2 as SASEGT. The ends were cut back, 4 bases at V and 6 bases at J, with 13 bases in the middle. This CDR3 comprises 14 residues. The DNA of the CDR3 is TGTGCCAGCAGTGTCCAGGGGTGGGGTCAGCCCCAGCATTTT. Its translation: CASSVQGWGQPQHF.

There are a few counts of this clone. The chain has TRBV30 and TRBJ1-5, with unresolved D. The V end lost 0 bases, the J end lost 1 base, and 7 bases lay between the germline ends. From germline, CDR1 is GTSNPN and CDR2 SVGIG (reference sequence). The CDR3 loop spans 14 amino acids. CDR3 DNA: TGTGCCTGGAGTGTAACTGGAAGCAATCAGCCCCAGCATTTT. The encoded protein is CAWSVTGSNQPQHF.

CDR3: CAISDHANSYEQYF. The DNA for the CDR3 is TGTGCCATCAGTGACCACGCAAACTCCTACGAGCAGTACTTC. The chain couples TRBV10-3 to TRBJ2-7; D remains ambiguous. The CDR3 is 14 amino acids. The ends were cut back, 3 bases at V and 0 bases at J, with 9 bases in the middle. Germline V lookup: CDR1 ENHRY, CDR2 SYGVKD.

The rearrangement joins TRBV7-9 to TRBJ1-6; TRBD1 is a possible D gene (5 bases). V was pared by 6 bases and J by 5 bases, with 11 bases between. This CDR3 is built from 14 residues. The germline V gene encodes CDR1 SEHNR and CDR2 FQNEAQ (reference sequence). CDR3 coding DNA: TGTGCCAGCAGGAGCGAGGGGCATAATTCACCCCTCCACTTT. Protein sequence: CASRSEGHNSPLHF.

V is TRBV5-8 and J is TRBJ1-6; D is undetermined. This CDR3 has 13 residues. Germline CDR1 SGHTS, CDR2 YDEGEE. Deletions cut 3 bases from V and 7 bases from J, with 8 bases between. The CDR3 protein is CASSSGVNSPLHF. The CDR3 DNA reads as TGTGCCAGCAGCTCTGGAGTGAATTCACCCCTCCACTTT.

The CDR3 DNA reads as TGTGCCAGCAGCTGGAGCGGGAACACAGATACGCAGTATTTT. Its protein is CASSWSGNTDTQYF. The chain has TRBV5-8 and TRBJ2-3; 7 bases fit TRBD2. J lost 2 bases, V lost 3 bases, and 3 bases had no gene match. Germline CDR1 and CDR2: SGHTS and YDEGEE. This CDR3 contains 14 residues. Full variable domain (missing parts from reference TRBV5-8 and TRBJ2-3): EAGVTQSPTHLIKTRGQQATLRCSPISGHTSVYWYQQALGLGLQFLLWYDEGEERNRGNFPPRFSGRQFPNYSSELNVNALELEDSALYLCASSWSGNTDTQYFGPGTRLTVL.